The entry that follows covers one T cell receptor beta chain sequence. Its antigen is not identified. The treatment here: some 20 received Ad26.COV2.S at low or high dose, single or two shots; about 5 received placebo; per-sample allocation not given. Each sample was drawn 63 days after the first injection (of vaccine or placebo). A Boston donor was an adult aged 18-55 years. This entry comes from a study of Ad26.COV2.S vaccination and SARS-CoV-2 variants. CDR1 is SGHNT and CDR2 is YYREEE in the germline V gene (reference sequence). The CDR3 is made up of 17 amino acids. J was trimmed by 1 base and V by 5 bases; bases with no gene match: 8. Findings of the study overall: Once vaccination had occurred, spike-specific CD8+ and CD4+ T cell responses reportedly showed substantial breadth. The placebo group had lower spike-specific TCR breadth than the vaccine recipients did. The TCR-based breadth and depth measures might underestimate overall T cell responses.

Sequencing was performed with immunoSEQ multiplex PCR; in TCRdb, only in-frame clones are kept and a portion is missing. The data contain 300,000 to 400,000 clones, about 88% of them singletons. J is TRBJ2-1 and V is TRBV5-4; 11 bases line up with TRBD2. The sequence was collected from a person between 18 and 60 years old who received the Ad26.COV2.S COVID-19 vaccine or a placebo. The source was peripheral blood, collected in a trial of Ad26.COV2.S vaccine versus placebo. CDR3 loop: CASSFGLAGGSYNEQFF. CDR3 bases: TGTGCCAGCAGTTTTGGACTAGCGGGTGGTTCCTACAATGAGCAGTTCTTC.